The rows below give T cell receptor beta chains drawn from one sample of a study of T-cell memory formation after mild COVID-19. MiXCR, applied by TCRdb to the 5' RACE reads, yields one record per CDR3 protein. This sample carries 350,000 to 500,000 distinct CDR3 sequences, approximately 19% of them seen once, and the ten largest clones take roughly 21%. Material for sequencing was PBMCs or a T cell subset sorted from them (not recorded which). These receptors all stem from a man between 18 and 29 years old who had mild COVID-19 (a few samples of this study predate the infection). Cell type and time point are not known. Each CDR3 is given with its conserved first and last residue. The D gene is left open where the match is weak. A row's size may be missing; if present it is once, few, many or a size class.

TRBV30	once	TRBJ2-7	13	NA	CAWSSARRGEQYF	TGTGCCTGGAGTTCCGCGCGACGTGGGGAGCAGTACTTC
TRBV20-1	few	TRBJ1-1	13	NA	CSAEDRQNTEAFF	TGCAGTGCGGAGGACAGACAGAACACTGAAGCTTTCTTT
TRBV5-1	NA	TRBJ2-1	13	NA	CASSKDPPDEQFF	TGCGCCAGCAGCAAGGACCCACCGGATGAGCAGTTCTTC
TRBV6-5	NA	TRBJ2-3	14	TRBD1	CASSPATGPDTQYF	TGTGCCAGCAGCCCCGCGACAGGGCCAGATACGCAGTATTTT
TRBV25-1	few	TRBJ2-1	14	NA	CASSEPGRNNEQFF	TGTGCCAGCAGTGAACCGGGACGCAACAATGAGCAGTTCTTC
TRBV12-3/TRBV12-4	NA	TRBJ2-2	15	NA	CASSWGVGFTGELFF	TGTGCCAGCAGTTGGGGGGTGGGGTTCACCGGGGAGCTGTTTTTT
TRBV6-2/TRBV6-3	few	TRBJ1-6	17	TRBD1	CASDLSGQGSYNSPLHF	TGTGCCAGCGACCTTTCGGGACAGGGATCCTATAATTCACCCCTCCACTTT
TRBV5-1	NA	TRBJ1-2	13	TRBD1	CASTPTGGYGYTF	TGCGCCAGCACCCCGACAGGGGGCTATGGCTACACCTTC
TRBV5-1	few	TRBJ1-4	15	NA	CASSLEGRGQEKLFF	TGCGCCAGCAGCTTGGAGGGCCGGGGGCAAGAAAAACTGTTTTTT
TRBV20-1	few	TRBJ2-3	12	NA	CSARLSPDTQYF	TGCAGTGCTAGATTGAGCCCAGATACGCAGTATTTT
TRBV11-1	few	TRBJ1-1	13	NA	CASSLWGVPEAFF	TGTGCCAGCAGCTTATGGGGGGTTCCTGAAGCTTTCTTT
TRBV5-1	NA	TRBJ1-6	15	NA	CASSLWGTDNSPLHF	TGCGCCAGCAGCTTGTGGGGGACGGATAATTCACCCCTCCACTTT
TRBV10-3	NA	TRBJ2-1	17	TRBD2	CAIRLAGGTSSYNEQFF	TGTGCCATCAGACTAGCGGGGGGGACAAGCTCCTACAATGAGCAGTTCTTC
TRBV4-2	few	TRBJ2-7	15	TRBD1	CASSQPGTGAGEQYF	TGTGCCAGCAGCCAACCCGGGACAGGGGCTGGCGAGCAGTACTTC
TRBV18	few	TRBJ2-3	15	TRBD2	CASSPGSGGADTQYF	TGTGCCAGCTCCCCCGGGAGCGGGGGCGCAGATACGCAGTATTTT
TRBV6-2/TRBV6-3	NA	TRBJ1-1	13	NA	CASSYSRVYEAFF	TGTGCCAGCAGTTATTCTAGGGTATATGAAGCTTTCTTT
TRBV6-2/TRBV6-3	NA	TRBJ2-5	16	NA	CASSDGSGSWQETQYF	TGTGCCAGCAGTGACGGATCTGGGAGTTGGCAAGAGACCCAGTACTTC
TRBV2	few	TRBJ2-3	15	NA	CASSVTGMSTDTQYF	TGTGCCAGCAGTGTCACCGGGATGTCGACAGATACGCAGTATTTT
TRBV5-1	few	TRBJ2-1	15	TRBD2	CASQHSSGGDNEQFF	TGCGCTTCTCAGCATTCTAGCGGGGGGGACAATGAGCAGTTCTTC
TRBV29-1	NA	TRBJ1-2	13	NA	CSVPAGDGYGYTF	TGCAGCGTTCCCGCGGGGGACGGCTATGGCTACACCTTC
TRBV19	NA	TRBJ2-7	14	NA	CASSTNRVTYEQYF	TGTGCCAGTAGTACCAACAGGGTAACCTACGAGCAGTACTTC
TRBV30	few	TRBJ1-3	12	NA	CAWSGRGYTIYF	TGTGCCTGGAGTGGTCGGGGTTACACCATATATTTT
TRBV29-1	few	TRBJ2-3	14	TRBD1	CSVKRTGGKDTQYF	TGCAGCGTCAAAAGGACAGGGGGGAAAGATACGCAGTATTTT
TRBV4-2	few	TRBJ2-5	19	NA	CASSQRTINRDMKQETQYF	TGTGCCAGCAGCCAACGAACTATTAACCGGGACATGAAACAAGAGACCCAGTACTTC
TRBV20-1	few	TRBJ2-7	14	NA	CSARGGTGAYEQYF	TGCAGTGCTAGAGGGGGGACGGGGGCCTACGAGCAGTACTTC
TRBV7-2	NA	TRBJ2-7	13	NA	CASSPRGATQPYF	TGTGCCAGCAGCCCAAGGGGGGCCACGCAGCCGTACTTC
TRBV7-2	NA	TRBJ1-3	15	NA	CASSPVIRSGNTIYF	TGTGCCAGCAGCCCCGTAATACGCTCTGGAAACACCATATATTTT
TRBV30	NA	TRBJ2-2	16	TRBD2	CAWEQGFLGGTGELFF	TGTGCCTGGGAGCAGGGATTTTTGGGAGGGACCGGGGAGCTGTTTTTT